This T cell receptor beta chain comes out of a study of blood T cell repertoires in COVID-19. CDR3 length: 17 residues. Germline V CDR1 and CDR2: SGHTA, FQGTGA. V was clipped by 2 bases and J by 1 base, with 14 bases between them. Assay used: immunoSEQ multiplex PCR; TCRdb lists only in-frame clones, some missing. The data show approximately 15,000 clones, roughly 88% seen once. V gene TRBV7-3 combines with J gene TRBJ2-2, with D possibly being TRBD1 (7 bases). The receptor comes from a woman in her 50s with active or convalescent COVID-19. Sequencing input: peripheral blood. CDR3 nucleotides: TGTGCCAGCAGCTTACCAAGACAGGGACTGAACACCGGGGAGCTGTTTTTT. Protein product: CASSLPRQGLNTGELFF.